Following are 23 T cell receptor beta chains from one sample sequenced in a study of T cells after yellow fever vaccination. TCRdb processed the 5' RACE reads anew with MiXCR; each CDR3 protein has one entry. Counted here are 65,000 to 90,000 distinct CDR3 sequences, roughly 14% occurring once; the ten biggest clones make up roughly 25%. Sequenced material: CD8+ T cells not binding an NS4B(214-222) dextramer, sorted from PBMCs, taken more than 20 days after the first yellow fever vaccination. The receptor source for this set is a man between 18 and 29 years old who received the YFV17D yellow fever vaccine.

In this sample, this clonotype turned up a few times. This chain joins TRBV5-1 and TRBJ1-2; a possible D gene is TRBD1 (5 bases). V shed 4 bases and J shed 2 bases, with 18 bases lying between them. Looked up from germline, CDR1 is SGHRS and CDR2 is YFSETQ. This CDR3 comprises 16 residues. The CDR3 loop reads CASSMELATDNYGYTF. The CDR3, as DNA: TGCGCCAGCAGCATGGAACTAGCGACAGACAACTATGGCTACACCTTC.

The V and J genes are TRBV7-8 and TRBJ2-1, with TRBD2 identical over 8 bases. This CDR3 is built from 14 residues. J was trimmed by 6 bases and V by 7 bases; bases with no gene match: 8. The germline gives CDR1 SGHVS, CDR2 FQNEAQ. CDR3 bases: TGTGCCAGCATCGGCAGCGGGGGACCCAATGAGCAGTTCTTC. Translation gives CASIGSGGPNEQFF.

The rearrangement joins TRBV15 to TRBJ1-4; D is uncertain. V was shortened by 4 bases and J by 5 bases, with 8 bases between the two germline ends. Germline lookup yields CDR1 LNHNV and CDR2 YYDKDF (reference sequence). CDR3 length: 13 amino acids. The CDR3 spells CATSKQPNEKLFF. In DNA, the CDR3 is TGTGCCACCAGCAAACAGCCAAATGAAAAACTGTTTTTT.

The chain couples TRBV9 to TRBJ2-3; 8 bases are a match to TRBD2. Germline CDR1 reads SGDLS; CDR2 reads YYNGEE. The CDR3 runs to 15 residues. The J segment lost 2 bases and the V segment lost 0 bases, leaving 2 bases of the junction unmatched. The CDR3 DNA follows: TGTGCCAGCAGCGTAGTAGCGGGGCCCACAGATACGCAGTATTTT. As protein: CASSVVAGPTDTQYF.

CDR3 DNA sequence: TGTGCCAGCAGTTACCCACACCCTTATTTGACAGGGTCTACCGAGCAGTACTTC. Amino acids: CASSYPHPYLTGSTEQYF. This chain joins TRBV6-5 and TRBJ2-7, with TRBD1 matching over 7 bases. Germline CDR1 MNHEY, CDR2 SVGAGI. This CDR3 is built from 18 residues. The trim removed 2 bases at V and 6 bases at J, leaving 19 bases unmatched.

This clonotype was counted between two and nine times. This CDR3 reads CASSLRGASTDTQYF. Written as DNA, the CDR3 is TGTGCCAGCAGCTTACGGGGGGCCAGCACAGATACGCAGTATTTT. The V call is TRBV7-2, the J call TRBJ2-3, with D maybe TRBD2 (7 bases). The CDR3 sequence is 15 residues long. CDR1 is SGHTA, CDR2 FQGNSA, per germline. V was cut by 2 bases and J by 0 bases, with 9 bases left in between.

This clonotype was picked up a small number of times. The chain recombines TRBV14 with TRBJ2-3, with a tentative D call TRBD2 (5 bases). The CDR3 is 17 amino acids. With 11 bases removed from V and 2 bases from J, the gap between germline ends came to 26 bases. Germline V gene sequence: CDR1 SGHDN, CDR2 FVKESK. In DNA form, the CDR3 reads TGTGCCCCCTTGCTCTCGGGAAGTCGGGCAAACACAGATACGCAGTATTTT. Protein sequence: CAPLLSGSRANTDTQYF.

This clonotype appeared many times. The rearrangement uses TRBV29-1 and TRBJ2-5; the D gene is possibly TRBD1 (6 bases). The CDR3 is 14 amino acids. With 3 bases removed from V and 2 bases from J, the gap between germline ends came to 13 bases. Germline V CDR1 and CDR2: SQVTM, ANQGSEA. The CDR3 sequence: CSVEDSYLQETQYF. The CDR3 DNA reads as TGCAGCGTTGAGGACAGCTACCTACAAGAGACCCAGTACTTC.

This clonotype was detected only a few times. This chain connects TRBV6-5 to TRBJ1-1, with D unresolved. Germline V gives CDR1 MNHEY, CDR2 SVGAGI. The CDR3 runs to 13 residues. V was cut by 2 bases and J by 6 bases, with 10 bases left in between. The CDR3: CASSYAPGPEAFF. Written as DNA, the CDR3 is TGTGCCAGCAGTTACGCCCCCGGGCCTGAAGCTTTCTTT.

This chain connects TRBV5-1 to TRBJ1-1; 10 nucleotides line up with TRBD1. The V segment lost 5 bases and the J segment 5 bases; nucleotides outside the gene matches: 3. The CDR3 covers 13 residues. Germline V CDR1 and CDR2: SGHRS, YFSETQ. CDR3 DNA sequence: TGCGCCAGCAGATGGACAGGGGGGACTGAAGCTTTCTTT. Its protein is CASRWTGGTEAFF.

The sample holds a few counts of this clonotype. The J gene is TRBJ2-2, the V gene TRBV6-1; D uncertain. The CDR3 extends over 13 amino acids. The V and J ends lost 3 bases and 3 bases respectively, with 5 bases between them. Germline V gives CDR1 MNHNS, CDR2 SASEGT. Written as DNA, the CDR3 is TGTGCCAGCAGTGAGAAGGACACCGGGGAGCTGTTTTTT. Protein sequence: CASSEKDTGELFF.

This clonotype has only a few counts. The V call is TRBV6-2 or TRBV6-3, the J call TRBJ2-3, with 13 bases lining up with TRBD2. J was trimmed by 2 bases and V by 4 bases; bases with no gene match: 3. The CDR3 extends over 16 amino acids. Germline V gives CDR1 MNHEY, CDR2 SVGEGT. The DNA of the CDR3 is TGTGCCAGCAGTTCGACTAGCGGGGGGCCCACAGATACGCAGTATTTT. Protein product: CASSSTSGGPTDTQYF.

This clonotype has a handful of counts. This chain uses TRBV12-3 or TRBV12-4 with TRBJ1-2; no clear D. Between the trimmed V and J ends, which lost 2 bases and 4 bases, there was a span of 14 bases. The length of the CDR3 is 15 residues. The CDR3 DNA sequence: TGTGCCAGCAGTTTACATGAGGCAGGCGGCTATGGCTACACCTTC. Residues: CASSLHEAGGYGYTF.

In this sample, this clonotype turned up many times. The gene calls are TRBV12-3 or TRBV12-4 and TRBJ1-4, with 7 bases lining up with TRBD1. Trimming at V came to 0 bases and at J to 7 bases, leaving 8 bases not matched to a gene. This CDR3 region has 16 residues. CDR3 region: CASSLAGTGVGEKLFF. For the CDR3, the DNA is TGTGCCAGCAGTTTAGCGGGTACAGGGGTAGGTGAAAAACTGTTTTTT.

There are a few counts of this clonotype. The V and J genes are TRBV10-3 and TRBJ1-6; 12 nucleotides agree with TRBD1. CDR3 length equals 16 residues. V was pared by 5 bases and J by 6 bases, with 5 bases of the junction left unmatched. Germline V lookup: CDR1 ENHRY, CDR2 SYGVKD. The CDR3 here is CAISPGTGGFNSPLHF. The CDR3 nucleotides read TGTGCCATCAGTCCCGGGACAGGGGGCTTTAATTCACCCCTCCACTTT.

In this sample, this clonotype turned up a few times. The chain combines TRBV7-9 with TRBJ1-1; D unclear. Germline V gene lookup returns CDR1 SEHNR and CDR2 FQNEAQ (reference sequence). V shed 2 bases and J shed 1 base, with 8 bases lying between them. This CDR3 contains 14 residues. In nucleotides, the CDR3 is TGTGCCAGCAGCTTACCGCTACCGAACACTGAAGCTTTCTTT. Encoded protein: CASSLPLPNTEAFF.

The table lists this clonotype with a few counts. The CDR3 loop reads CASSSGFAVGQPQHF. The DNA for the CDR3 is TGTGCCAGCAGTTCAGGTTTCGCAGTAGGTCAGCCCCAGCATTTT. This chain links TRBV27 with TRBJ1-5; D call uncertain. The V and J ends lost 4 bases and 6 bases respectively, with 16 bases between them. Germline-derived CDR1 and CDR2 are MNHEY and SMNVEV (reference sequence). The CDR3 spans 15 residues.

This clonotype was found many times. The genes are TRBV7-6 and TRBJ1-1; D is ambiguous. Looked up from germline, CDR1 is SGHVS and CDR2 is FNYEAQ. The ends were cut back, 5 bases at V and 7 bases at J, with 11 bases in the middle. The CDR3 consists of 12 residues. CDR3 residues: CASSVGGREAFF. The CDR3 nucleotides read TGTGCCAGCAGCGTTGGAGGTCGTGAAGCTTTCTTT.

In its sample, this clonotype was seen a few times. A read error may produce the germline difference seen at one junction end. The J gene is TRBJ1-1, the V gene TRBV14; D call uncertain. Germline CDR1 and CDR2: SGHDN and FVKESK. CDR3 length: 15 residues. DNA of the CDR3: TGTGTCAGCAGCCTGTATTCGACGCGGGTCACTGAAGCTTTCTTT. Translated, it gives CVSSLYSTRVTEAFF.

This clonotype was found many times. V is TRBV4-3 and J is TRBJ2-2; 7 bases fit TRBD1. The CDR3 extends over 17 amino acids. Germline-derived CDR1 and CDR2 are LGHNA and YSLEER. V lost 6 bases, J lost 4 bases, and 14 bases stayed unmatched. The chain's CDR3 is CASSPKDRALVTGELFF. The CDR3 nucleotides read TGCGCCAGCAGTCCAAAAGACAGGGCCCTGGTCACCGGGGAGCTGTTTTTT.

This clonotype was observed a few times. The J gene is TRBJ2-7, the V gene TRBV28, with D perhaps TRBD2 (5 bases). The germline V gene has CDR1 MDHEN and CDR2 SYDVKM. The CDR3 runs 14 residues. V was pared by 6 bases and J by 2 bases, with 14 bases between. CDR3 region: CASSGPSSPYEQYV. The DNA of the CDR3 is TGTGCCAGCAGCGGCCCTAGCTCCCCCTACGAGCAGTACGTC.

The genes are TRBV7-9 and TRBJ1-1; the match to TRBD1 covers 10 bases. From germline, CDR1 is SEHNR and CDR2 FQNEAQ (reference sequence). V shed 4 bases, J shed 3 bases, and the junction held 5 bases outside the gene matches. This CDR3 is 15 amino acids long. The CDR3 coding sequence is TGTGCCAGCAGCTCAGGGGACAGGGGATACACTGAAGCTTTCTTT. Amino acids: CASSSGDRGYTEAFF.

A few counts support this clonotype. The V and J genes are TRBV4-3 and TRBJ1-1; the match to TRBD1 covers 7 bases. Unmatched junction bases numbered 9, after V lost 0 bases and J lost 5 bases. Germline CDR1 and CDR2: LGHNA and YSLEER. The CDR3 contains 16 residues. CDR3 amino acids: CASSQDRAGGLTEAFF. For the CDR3, the DNA is TGCGCCAGCAGCCAAGATCGGGCAGGGGGTTTGACTGAAGCTTTCTTT.